These T cell receptor beta chains were read from a single sample in a study of shared clonotypes between healthy human individuals. Some clones are missing from TCRdb's copy, which holds only in-frame ones; the method was immunoSEQ multiplex PCR. Among approximately 2,300,000 clones, 92% were seen once, and the ten largest hold around 0.38%. The sample comprised naive CD4+ T cells from PBMCs. Receptor source: a man aged 18 to 29 in good health. Some clones in this sample may be carry-over from other donors' samples. CDR3s leave out the opening cysteine and the closing phenylalanine or tryptophan. Each record gives: V gene, J gene, D gene, CDR3 protein. The D gene is left open where the match is weak.

v_gene: TRBV18
j_gene: TRBJ2-2
d_gene: TRBD1
CDR3aa: ASSPRTGSPGELF

v_gene: TRBV11-2
j_gene: TRBJ2-5
d_gene: .
CDR3aa: ASSLIGWTEEKETQY

v_gene: TRBV6-6
j_gene: TRBJ2-4
d_gene: .
CDR3aa: ASSYSQGSKNIQY

v_gene: TRBV7-9
j_gene: TRBJ1-2
d_gene: .
CDR3aa: ASSPQGSYGYT

v_gene: TRBV12-5
j_gene: TRBJ1-2
d_gene: .
CDR3aa: ASGLLQTPGGGYT

v_gene: TRBV4-3
j_gene: TRBJ2-3
d_gene: TRBD2
CDR3aa: ASSQVVAGGGDTQY

v_gene: TRBV18
j_gene: TRBJ1-5
d_gene: TRBD1
CDR3aa: ASSPGQGNRPQH

v_gene: TRBV5-6
j_gene: TRBJ2-5
d_gene: .
CDR3aa: ASSVRGGRVRETQY

v_gene: TRBV9
j_gene: TRBJ2-1
d_gene: TRBD2
CDR3aa: ASSVAPSGSLDEQF

v_gene: TRBV5-4
j_gene: TRBJ2-1
d_gene: .
CDR3aa: ASSGRGHYNEQF

v_gene: TRBV6-5
j_gene: TRBJ2-1
d_gene: TRBD2
CDR3aa: ASSSLAGVTYNEQF

v_gene: TRBV7-2
j_gene: TRBJ2-7
d_gene: TRBD2
CDR3aa: ASSRPAGAPGEQY

v_gene: TRBV15
j_gene: TRBJ1-2
d_gene: .
CDR3aa: ATSKGGLGYT

v_gene: TRBV5-1
j_gene: TRBJ2-7
d_gene: .
CDR3aa: ASSVTRGGEQY

v_gene: TRBV11-2
j_gene: TRBJ1-2
d_gene: TRBD1
CDR3aa: ASSRNGQGEGYGYT

v_gene: TRBV9
j_gene: TRBJ2-1
d_gene: .
CDR3aa: ASSATPDHSSYNEQF

v_gene: TRBV7-2
j_gene: TRBJ2-7
d_gene: .
CDR3aa: ASSLFGAGVSYEQY

v_gene: TRBV18
j_gene: TRBJ1-1
d_gene: .
CDR3aa: ASSLSREPGAF

v_gene: TRBV11-3
j_gene: TRBJ2-7
d_gene: .
CDR3aa: ASSFSTAYEQY

v_gene: TRBV28
j_gene: TRBJ1-5
d_gene: .
CDR3aa: ASSLFLGGQPQH

v_gene: TRBV7-3
j_gene: TRBJ1-1
d_gene: .
CDR3aa: ASSLNRDTNTEAF

v_gene: TRBV27
j_gene: TRBJ2-5
d_gene: .
CDR3aa: ASSPGAQGETQY

v_gene: TRBV28
j_gene: TRBJ2-7
d_gene: .
CDR3aa: ASRTTYEQY

v_gene: TRBV5-1
j_gene: TRBJ2-3
d_gene: .
CDR3aa: ASRGAPSTDTQY

v_gene: TRBV19
j_gene: TRBJ1-1
d_gene: .
CDR3aa: ASSIGSRGNTEAF

v_gene: TRBV19
j_gene: TRBJ1-6
d_gene: TRBD1
CDR3aa: ASSMGTGFNSPLH

v_gene: TRBV28
j_gene: TRBJ1-2
d_gene: .
CDR3aa: ASGRYNYGYT

v_gene: TRBV28
j_gene: TRBJ2-3
d_gene: TRBD1
CDR3aa: ASSGQGAIDTQY

v_gene: TRBV15
j_gene: TRBJ1-1
d_gene: .
CDR3aa: ATSREERITEAF

v_gene: TRBV7-6
j_gene: TRBJ1-1
d_gene: .
CDR3aa: ASSLVRALNTEAF

v_gene: TRBV4-2
j_gene: TRBJ2-7
d_gene: .
CDR3aa: ASSQAGPAYEQY

v_gene: TRBV29-1
j_gene: TRBJ2-5
d_gene: TRBD1
CDR3aa: SGRLGQGAETQY

v_gene: TRBV2
j_gene: TRBJ2-3
d_gene: TRBD1
CDR3aa: ASKLQGASTDTQY

v_gene: TRBV6-1
j_gene: TRBJ2-3
d_gene: .
CDR3aa: ASSETIRTTDTQY

v_gene: TRBV21-1
j_gene: TRBJ2-5
d_gene: .
CDR3aa: ASSKGTGVPQETQY

v_gene: TRBV5-4
j_gene: TRBJ2-7
d_gene: TRBD1
CDR3aa: ASSLEGQAYEQY

v_gene: TRBV27
j_gene: TRBJ2-3
d_gene: TRBD2
CDR3aa: ASSFAGGPDTQY

v_gene: TRBV7-9
j_gene: TRBJ2-2
d_gene: .
CDR3aa: ASSPLVARELF

v_gene: TRBV4-1
j_gene: TRBJ2-1
d_gene: TRBD2
CDR3aa: ASSQGKVKLAGYNEQF

v_gene: TRBV5-1
j_gene: TRBJ2-5
d_gene: TRBD2
CDR3aa: ASSPIAGNTGETQY

v_gene: TRBV2
j_gene: TRBJ2-7
d_gene: .
CDR3aa: ASSPLERYEQY

v_gene: TRBV6-5
j_gene: TRBJ2-5
d_gene: TRBD2
CDR3aa: ASSYGLAAFETQY

v_gene: TRBV27
j_gene: TRBJ1-4
d_gene: TRBD1
CDR3aa: ASGPDRGVRGEKLF

v_gene: TRBV11-2
j_gene: TRBJ2-5
d_gene: .
CDR3aa: ASSFGQEETQY

v_gene: TRBV11-2
j_gene: TRBJ2-5
d_gene: .
CDR3aa: ASSLGAPHQETQY

v_gene: TRBV5-4
j_gene: TRBJ2-3
d_gene: TRBD2
CDR3aa: ASSLAAAGGTDTQY

v_gene: TRBV2
j_gene: TRBJ2-3
d_gene: .
CDR3aa: ASSPDRLTDTQY

v_gene: TRBV4-2
j_gene: TRBJ1-5
d_gene: .
CDR3aa: ASSPEPGSYNQPQH

v_gene: TRBV5-6
j_gene: TRBJ2-1
d_gene: TRBD2
CDR3aa: ASSLWTSGRLNEQF

v_gene: TRBV5-4
j_gene: TRBJ1-2
d_gene: .
CDR3aa: ASSLAGDGYT

v_gene: TRBV9
j_gene: TRBJ1-2
d_gene: .
CDR3aa: ASSRDTNYGYT

v_gene: TRBV29-1
j_gene: TRBJ2-1
d_gene: .
CDR3aa: SARRDYNEQF

v_gene: TRBV6-6
j_gene: TRBJ2-1
d_gene: .
CDR3aa: ASRALDLVGNEQF

v_gene: TRBV30
j_gene: TRBJ1-3
d_gene: TRBD1
CDR3aa: AWSPQGGAGNTIY

v_gene: TRBV28
j_gene: TRBJ1-3
d_gene: .
CDR3aa: ASSSISTPGIAGNTIY

v_gene: TRBV19
j_gene: TRBJ1-2
d_gene: .
CDR3aa: ASSIRGTNYGYT

v_gene: TRBV27
j_gene: TRBJ2-7
d_gene: .
CDR3aa: ASTTNRGGSYEQY

v_gene: TRBV29-1
j_gene: TRBJ1-5
d_gene: .
CDR3aa: SVEDSNQPQH

v_gene: TRBV9
j_gene: TRBJ2-2
d_gene: .
CDR3aa: ASSVGGSLTGELF